This T cell receptor (beta chain) emerged from a study of T cell repertoires in cytomegalovirus infection. The overall study: Evidence of both CMV infection and a matching HLA type came from public TCR beta signatures. Study-wide points: Adding up the frequency of public TCR beta families identified people who carried CMV plus the relevant HLA.

This clonotype was observed a handful of times. What it recognizes is unknown. The CDR3 runs 15 residues. Trimming took 4 bases from V and 6 from J, leaving 16 bases between them. CDR1 and CDR2 from the germline V gene are KGHDR and SFDVKD. TCRdb reprocessed the reads via MiXCR and lists one record per CDR3 protein. The profile covers about 700,000 distinct CDR3 sequences, with roughly 36% appearing a single time and roughly 18% taken by the ten largest. The V gene is TRBV24-1, the J gene TRBJ2-3; D may be TRBD2 (6 bases). The specimen was cultured PBMCs, collected from culture after CMV antigen stimulation. This receptor was obtained from a human donor in good health (CMV status not recorded). Some clones in this sample may be carry-over from other donors' samples. The CDR3 loop is CATSDPTGTGDTQYF. The CDR3 coding sequence is TGTGCCACCAGTGACCCAACGGGGACTGGGGATACGCAGTATTTT.